This TCR beta chain was observed in a study of T cell changes during pregnancy in multiple sclerosis (dated by TCRdb to between 2018 and 2021). Study-wide context: The study looked at changes in the T cell repertoire across pregnancy in women with multiple sclerosis.

CDR1 and CDR2 are read off the germline V gene as SGHTA and FQGTGA. V ends up 5 bases short and J 4 bases short, with an unmatched junction base count of 2. Inclusive of the bounding cysteine and phenylalanine, the CDR3 is 13 residues long. CDR3 DNA is the only sequence kept; it has 39 bases, read in frame from the first base. A single count supports this clone. What this receptor recognizes is not known. No much larger clone is present one base from it, and per-base qualities are unavailable. The receptor library was made with the immunoSEQ multiplex PCR assay. TCRdb took over this immuneACCESS table, retaining in-frame rearrangements with V and J assigned. Such tables are incomplete; in checked studies, under half of the missing clones stem from an unresolved V gene, and the remainder is unexplained. The sample includes 25,000 to 40,000 clones, with approximately 86% observed a single time. Together, the top ten hold around 8.2% of the sample.

The TCR comes from a female donor with multiple sclerosis, enrolled in a pregnancy study. This specimen consisted of CD8+ T cells from peripheral blood mononuclear cells, obtained before pregnancy. The sequence joins TRBV7-3 to TRBJ2-5; TRBD2 agrees with 9 junctional bases. DNA sequence: TGTGCCAGCAGCAGTAGCGGGGGAGAGACCCAGTACTTC. This is translated as CASSSSGGETQYF.